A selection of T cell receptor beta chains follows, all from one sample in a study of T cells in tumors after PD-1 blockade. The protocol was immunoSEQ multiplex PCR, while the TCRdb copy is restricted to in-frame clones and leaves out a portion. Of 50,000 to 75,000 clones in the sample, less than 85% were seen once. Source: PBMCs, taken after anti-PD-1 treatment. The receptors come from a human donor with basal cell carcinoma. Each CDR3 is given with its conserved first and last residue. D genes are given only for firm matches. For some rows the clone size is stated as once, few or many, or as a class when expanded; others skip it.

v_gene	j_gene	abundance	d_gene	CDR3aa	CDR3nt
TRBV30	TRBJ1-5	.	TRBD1	CAWTTGGGQPQHF	TGTGCCTGGACGACAGGGGGCGGTCAGCCCCAGCATTTT
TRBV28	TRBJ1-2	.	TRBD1	CASSGEGQGAYGYTF	TGTGCCAGCAGCGGGGAGGGACAGGGGGCGTATGGCTACACCTTC
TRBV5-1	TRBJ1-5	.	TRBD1	CASSLETGSQPQHF	TGCGCCAGCAGCTTGGAGACAGGGTCACAGCCCCAGCATTTT
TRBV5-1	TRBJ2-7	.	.	CASSLEGGLGSYEQYF	TGCGCCAGCAGCTTGGAGGGCGGACTGGGATCCTACGAGCAGTACTTC
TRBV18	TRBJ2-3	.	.	CASSQPGFTDTQYF	TGTGCCAGCTCACAACCGGGTTTCACAGATACGCAGTATTTT
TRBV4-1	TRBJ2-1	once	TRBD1	CASSRADRGLYNEQFF	TGCGCCAGCAGCCGAGCGGACAGGGGGCTCTACAATGAGCAGTTCTTC
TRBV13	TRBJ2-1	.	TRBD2	CASSPSGEYNEQFF	TGTGCCAGCAGCCCTAGCGGGGAGTACAATGAGCAGTTCTTC
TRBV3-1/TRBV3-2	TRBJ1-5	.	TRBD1	CASSQGQGALGNQPQHF	TGTGCCAGCAGCCAGGGACAGGGGGCTTTGGGCAATCAGCCCCAGCATTTT
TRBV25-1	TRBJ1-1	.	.	CASSRGSRVAFF	TGTGCCAGCAGTCGGGGGTCTCGAGTAGCTTTCTTT
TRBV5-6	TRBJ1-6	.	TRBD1	CASSPDRGLESPLHF	TGTGCCAGCAGCCCCGACAGGGGGCTGGAGTCACCCCTCCACTTT
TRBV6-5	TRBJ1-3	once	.	CASKRQFSSGNTIYF	TGTGCCAGCAAAAGACAGTTTTCCTCTGGAAACACCATATATTTT
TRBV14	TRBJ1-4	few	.	CASSQDRTAIINEKLFF	TGTGCCAGCAGCCAGGACCGTACAGCAATTATTAATGAAAAACTGTTTTTT
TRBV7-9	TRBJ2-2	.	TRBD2	CASSLASTSIGELFF	TGTGCCAGCAGCTTAGCATCGACTAGCATCGGGGAGCTGTTTTTT
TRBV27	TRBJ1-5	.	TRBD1	CASSSAGGFNNQPQHF	TGTGCCAGCAGTTCAGCAGGGGGTTTTAACAATCAGCCCCAGCATTTT
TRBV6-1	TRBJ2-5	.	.	CASSEGASIPAQYF	TGTGCCAGCAGTGAAGGGGCCTCGATCCCGGCCCAGTACTTC
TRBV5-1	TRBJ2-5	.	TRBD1	CASSLGQGDGETQYF	TGCGCCAGCAGCTTGGGACAGGGTGACGGAGAGACCCAGTACTTC
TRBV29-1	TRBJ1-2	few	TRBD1	CSVVREQGGGYTF	TGCAGCGTTGTACGAGAACAGGGGGGAGGCTACACCTTC